These 11 T cell receptor beta chains share one sample of origin, sequenced in a study of blood T cell repertoires in COVID-19 (TCRdb year 2020). To prepare the library, the immunoSEQ multiplex PCR assay was applied. Entries here come from immuneACCESS through TCRdb and include only in-frame sequences with V and J called. Some clones fail to appear in such tables; in the studies checked, an unresolved V gene covers under half of the shortfall, and the cause of the remainder is unknown. This sample comprises 250,000 to 350,000 clones, around nine tenths of them detected only once. The ten largest clonotypes hold approximately 0.84% of the sample. The sequenced sample consisted of peripheral blood. Source of these receptors: a man between 25 and 39 years old with acute or convalescent COVID-19.

The chain links TRBV9 to TRBJ1-2; 9 nucleotides align to TRBD1. The germline CDR1 and CDR2 sequences are SGDLS and YYNGEE. CDR3 length equals 18 residues. V gave up 4 bases and J gave up 3 bases; unmatched junction bases: 16. CDR3 sequence reads: CASSSPRGTGTSDYGYTF. The CDR3 DNA is TGTGCCAGCAGCTCTCCGAGGGGGACAGGGACGTCCGACTATGGCTACACCTTC.

The chain is built from TRBV5-1 and TRBJ2-3; TRBD2 is a possible D gene (5 bases). The length of the CDR3 is 14 residues. Per the germline V gene, CDR1 is SGHRS and CDR2 is YFSETQ. Deletions cut 6 bases from V and 4 bases from J, with 15 bases between. DNA of the CDR3: TGCGCCAGCAACGGAGTCGGGGTCGCAGATACGCAGTATTTT. It specifies CASNGVGVADTQYF.

V gene TRBV28 combines with J gene TRBJ2-7; 8 bases line up with TRBD2. CDR3 length equals 13 residues. CDR1 and CDR2 from the germline V gene are MDHEN and SYDVKM. Unmatched junction bases numbered 4, after V lost 5 bases and J lost 4 bases. CDR3 amino acids: CASSRLAFYEQYF. The CDR3 DNA is TGTGCCAGCAGTCGACTAGCGTTTTACGAGCAGTACTTC.

This clone was detected only once. The rearrangement joins TRBV9 to TRBJ2-5; 7 bases line up with TRBD1. CDR3 length: 14 residues. Germline CDR1 reads SGDLS; CDR2 reads YYNGEE. After removal of 2 bases from V and 3 bases from J, the junction contained 4 bases not matched to a gene. CDR3 coding DNA: TGTGCCAGCAGCGTTAGACAGGGCGAAGAGACCCAGTACTTC. Translation: CASSVRQGEETQYF.

V usage is TRBV19 and J usage is TRBJ1-3, with 7 bases fitting TRBD1. Germline trimming cut 4 bases from V and 8 bases from J; bases unmatched to any gene: 11. From germline, CDR1 is LNHDA and CDR2 SQIVND (reference sequence). This CDR3 has 15 amino acids. In DNA, the CDR3 is TGTGCCAGTAGTACGCTTGAAAGGGGGCGTGACACCATATATTTT. Amino acids: CASSTLERGRDTIYF. The full variable domain, with the rest looked up from reference TRBV19 and TRBJ1-3, is DGGITQSPKYLFRKEGQNVTLSCEQNLNHDAMYWYRQDPGQGLRLIYYSQIVNDFQKGDIAEGYSVSREKKESFPLTVTSAQKNPTAFYLCASSTLERGRDTIYFGEGSWLTVV.

The chain uses TRBV10-1 and TRBJ2-7, with D maybe TRBD1 (6 bases). Per germline, CDR1 WNHNN and CDR2 SYGVQD (reference sequence). CDR3 length: 14 amino acids. The germline V and J ends were trimmed by 11 bases and 1 base, with 18 bases remaining between them. Written as DNA, the CDR3 is TGCGCCGGTAACAGGGCCCATTATTCCTACGAGCAGTACTTC. Amino acid sequence: CAGNRAHYSYEQYF.

This clone has a handful of counts. V usage is TRBV29-1 and J usage is TRBJ2-5, with 10 bases matching TRBD1. Germline V gene data show CDR1 as SQVTM and CDR2 as ANQGSEA. CDR3 size: 14 residues. Trimming at V came to 6 bases and at J to 5 bases, leaving 9 bases not matched to a gene. CDR3 sequence (DNA): TGCAGCGTCGCTGGGGGACAGGGGTGGGAGACCCAGTACTTC. Translation: CSVAGGQGWETQYF.

V and J are TRBV28 and TRBJ2-1; 12 nucleotides align to TRBD2. V lost 0 bases, J lost 6 bases, and 12 bases stayed unmatched. The CDR3 consists of 19 residues. Germline lookup yields CDR1 MDHEN and CDR2 SYDVKM. The DNA of the CDR3 is TGTGCCAGCAGTTTATGGCGACTAGCGGGGGACACCTCTAGCAATGAGCAGTTCTTC. This gives the protein CASSLWRLAGDTSSNEQFF.

As DNA, the CDR3 is TGTGCCAGCAGTTTATACGCAGGTACTGGAAACACCATATATTTT. Amino acids: CASSLYAGTGNTIYF. This chain uses TRBV28 with TRBJ1-3; D is undetermined. The length of the CDR3 is 15 residues. CDR1 is MDHEN, CDR2 SYDVKM, per germline. V lost 1 base to trimming and J lost 2 bases, with 9 bases between them.

The CDR3 reads CASSADRDEKLFF. The CDR3 region has the DNA TGCGCCAGCAGCGCTGACAGGGACGAAAAACTGTTTTTT. V is TRBV10-1 and J is TRBJ1-4, with 7 bases fitting TRBD1. CDR1 is WNHNN, CDR2 SYGVQD, per germline (reference sequence). The trim removed 6 bases at V and 8 bases at J, leaving 6 bases unmatched. This CDR3 contains 13 residues.

J is TRBJ1-1 and V is TRBV6-1; possible D gene TRBD1, 5 bases. The CDR3 is made up of 16 amino acids. V was pared by 4 bases and J by 3 bases, with 18 bases between. Germline CDR1 is MNHNS and CDR2 is SASEGT. The CDR3 DNA reads TGTGCCAGCAGTGGGTTCCAGGGAGGTTGGTACACTGAAGCTTTCTTT. This sequence encodes CASSGFQGGWYTEAFF.